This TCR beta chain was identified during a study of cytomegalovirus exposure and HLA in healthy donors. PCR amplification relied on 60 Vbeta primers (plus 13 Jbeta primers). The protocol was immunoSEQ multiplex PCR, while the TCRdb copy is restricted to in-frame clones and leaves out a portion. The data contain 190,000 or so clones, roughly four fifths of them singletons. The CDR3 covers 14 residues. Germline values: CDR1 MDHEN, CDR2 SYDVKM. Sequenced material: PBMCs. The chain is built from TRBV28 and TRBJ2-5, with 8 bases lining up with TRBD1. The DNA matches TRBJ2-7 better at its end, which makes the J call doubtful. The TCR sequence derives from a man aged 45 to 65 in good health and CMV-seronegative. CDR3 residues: CASFRTGSAYEQYF. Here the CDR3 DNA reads TGTGCCAGTTTCCGGACAGGGAGCGCCTACGAGCAGTACTTC.